This entry lists 8 T cell receptor beta chains sequenced from one sample in a study of blood T cell repertoires in COVID-19. Sequenced by immunoSEQ multiplex PCR; TCRdb stores in-frame clones only, minus some. The sample lists 60,000 to 65,000 clones, 84% occurring once. Specimen: peripheral blood. These receptors all stem from an older woman with acute or convalescent COVID-19.

This chain joins TRBV2 and TRBJ1-2; TRBD1 agrees at 7 bases. This CDR3 is 15 amino acids long. Per the germline V gene, CDR1 is SNHLY and CDR2 is FYNNEI. V dropped 3 bases and J dropped 4; count of bases not matched to a gene: 8. DNA for the CDR3: TGTGCCAGCAGTGAGGTCAGGGGGTCCTTCTATGGCTACACCTTC. Amino acid sequence: CASSEVRGSFYGYTF.

In its sample, this clone was seen a few times. The V gene is TRBV12-3 or TRBV12-4, the J gene TRBJ1-1; 8 positions agree with TRBD1. CDR3 length equals 13 residues. V shed 7 bases and J 4 bases; nucleotides not matched to a gene: 5. The CDR3 sequence: CASNDRGSTEAFF. The CDR3 DNA is TGTGCCAGCAATGACAGGGGATCCACTGAAGCTTTCTTT.

This chain connects TRBV5-1 to TRBJ2-7; a possible D gene is TRBD1 (6 bases). The germline V gene encodes CDR1 SGHRS and CDR2 YFSETQ. The CDR3 totals 13 residues. Trimming removed 4 bases at V and 5 bases at J, with 13 bases between. CDR3 nucleotides: TGCGCCAGCAGCCCGGGGACATCCCACGAGCAGTACTTC. This translates into CASSPGTSHEQYF.

The V call is TRBV30, the J call TRBJ1-5, with 7 bases identical to TRBD1. CDR1 and CDR2 from the germline V gene are GTSNPN and SVGIG (reference sequence). The CDR3 has 15 residues. J was trimmed by 7 bases and V by 0 bases; bases with no gene match: 9. The CDR3, as DNA: TGTGCCTGGAGTGTAACCCGACAGGGAGGACAGCCCCAGCATTTT. Protein sequence: CAWSVTRQGGQPQHF. The variable domain in full, with the rest retrieved from reference TRBV30 and TRBJ1-5, is SQTIHQWPATLVQPVGSPLSLECTVEGTSNPNLYWYRQAAGRGLQLLFYSVGIGQISSEVPQNLSASRPQDRQFILSSKKLLLSDSGFYLCAWSVTRQGGQPQHFGDGTRLSIL.

The J gene is TRBJ2-3, the V gene TRBV5-1, with D possibly TRBD1 on 5 matching bases. Deletions cut 0 bases from V and 3 bases from J, with 14 bases between. This CDR3 contains 16 residues. From germline, CDR1 is SGHRS and CDR2 YFSETQ. The DNA of the CDR3 is TGCGCCAGCAGCTTGGCCAAGGGGTCGTATACAGATACGCAGTATTTT. This encodes CASSLAKGSYTDTQYF.

V is TRBV5-4 and J is TRBJ2-2; TRBD1 agrees at 9 bases. Trimming at V came to 8 bases and at J to 2 bases, leaving 4 bases not matched to a gene. Germline CDR1 SGHNT, CDR2 YYREEE (reference sequence). The CDR3 consists of 14 residues. For the CDR3, the DNA is TGTGCCAGGGGGACAGGGTTAAACACCGGGGAGCTGTTTTTT. It translates to CARGTGLNTGELFF.

This clone appeared a single time. The rearrangement uses TRBV6-5 and TRBJ1-2, with TRBD1 identical over 10 bases. V shed 5 bases, J shed 7 bases, and the junction held 7 bases outside the gene matches. CDR3 length: 14 residues. Germline lookup yields CDR1 MNHEY and CDR2 SVGAGI. CDR3 DNA: TGTGCCAGCAGTAAGGACAGGGGGTTCATTGGCTACACCTTC. It encodes CASSKDRGFIGYTF.

The chain carries TRBV4-1 and TRBJ2-3; the match to TRBD1 covers 12 bases. CDR1 is MGHRA, CDR2 YSYEKL, per germline. Trimming cost V 0 bases and J 8 bases; bases outside gene matches: 3. The CDR3 extends over 15 amino acids. CDR3 loop: CASSQDGTGGVTQYF. The CDR3, as DNA: TGCGCCAGCAGCCAAGATGGGACAGGGGGCGTTACGCAGTATTTT.